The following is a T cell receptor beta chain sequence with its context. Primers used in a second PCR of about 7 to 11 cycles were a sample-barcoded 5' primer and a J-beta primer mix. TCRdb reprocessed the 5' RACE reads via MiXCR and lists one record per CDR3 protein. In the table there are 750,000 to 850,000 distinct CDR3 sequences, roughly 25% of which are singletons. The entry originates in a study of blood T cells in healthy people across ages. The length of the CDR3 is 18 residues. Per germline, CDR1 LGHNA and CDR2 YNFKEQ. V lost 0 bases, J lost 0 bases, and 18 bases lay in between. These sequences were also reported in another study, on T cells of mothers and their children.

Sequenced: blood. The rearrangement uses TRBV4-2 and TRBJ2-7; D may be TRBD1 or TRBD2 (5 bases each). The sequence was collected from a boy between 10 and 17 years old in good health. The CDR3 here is CASSQDWGGQHTSYEQYF. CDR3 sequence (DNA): TGTGCCAGCAGCCAAGATTGGGGCGGGCAGCACACCTCCTACGAGCAGTACTTC.